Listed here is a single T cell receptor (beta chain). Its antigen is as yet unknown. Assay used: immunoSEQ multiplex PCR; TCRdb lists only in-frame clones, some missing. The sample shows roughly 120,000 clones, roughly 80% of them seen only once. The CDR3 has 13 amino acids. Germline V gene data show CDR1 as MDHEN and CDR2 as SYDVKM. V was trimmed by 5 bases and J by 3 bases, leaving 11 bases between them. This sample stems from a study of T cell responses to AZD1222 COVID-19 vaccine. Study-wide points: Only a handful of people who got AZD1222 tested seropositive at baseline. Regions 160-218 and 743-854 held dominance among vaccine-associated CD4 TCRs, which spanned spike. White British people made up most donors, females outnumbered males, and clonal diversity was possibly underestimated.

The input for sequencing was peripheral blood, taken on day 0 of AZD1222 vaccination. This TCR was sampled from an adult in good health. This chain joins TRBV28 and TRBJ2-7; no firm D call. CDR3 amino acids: CASSISRGYEQYF. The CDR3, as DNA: TGTGCCAGCAGTATCAGTCGTGGCTACGAGCAGTACTTC.